These T cell receptor beta chains were read from a single sample in a study of T cell responses to AZD1222 COVID-19 vaccine. The repertoire was sequenced with immunoSEQ multiplex PCR; TCRdb's copy has only in-frame clones and lacks some. The sample gives 90,000 to 150,000 clones, roughly 90% of which show up once; roughly 3.6% is in the top ten. This specimen was peripheral blood, taken on day 0 of AZD1222 vaccination. These receptors all come from an adult in good health. CDR3s include the opening cysteine and the closing phenylalanine or tryptophan. The D gene is left open where the match is weak. Some rows have no size entry. The others give once, few or many, or a class for an expanded clone.

few	TRBD1	TRBV10-3	TRBJ2-1	14	CAISRQGSYNEQFF	TGTGCCATCAGTAGACAGGGATCATACAATGAGCAGTTCTTC
.	TRBD2	TRBV2	TRBJ2-4	15	CASSELAGAMSIQYF	TGTGCCAGCAGTGAGTTAGCGGGGGCGATGAGCATTCAGTACTTC
.	TRBD1	TRBV2	TRBJ1-4	14	CASNSGQRNEKLFF	TGTGCCAGCAATTCGGGACAGCGGAATGAAAAACTGTTTTTT
.	.	TRBV6-1	TRBJ1-2	14	CASSETEKRYGYTF	TGTGCCAGCAGTGAAACGGAAAAGCGCTATGGCTACACCTTC
.	.	TRBV14	TRBJ1-1	15	CASSQRTGRNTEAFF	TGTGCCAGCAGCCAAAGGACCGGCAGGAACACTGAAGCTTTCTTT
.	.	TRBV18	TRBJ2-5	16	CASGDIKTSWGETQYF	TGTGCCAGCGGGGACATAAAGACATCCTGGGGAGAGACCCAGTACTTC
once	.	TRBV7-2	TRBJ2-1	13	CASSPAGYNEQFF	TGTGCCAGCAGCCCTGCTGGCTACAATGAGCAGTTCTTC
.	.	TRBV18	TRBJ1-5	15	CASSTSARGEQPQHF	TGTGCCAGCTCAACCTCCGCACGGGGTGAGCAGCCCCAGCATTTT
few	.	TRBV18	TRBJ1-6	13	CASSPSSDSPLHF	TGTGCCAGCTCACCATCTTCTGATTCACCCCTCCACTTT
once	TRBD1	TRBV5-1	TRBJ1-2	14	CASSLGQGIHGYTF	TGCGCCAGCAGCTTGGGACAGGGTATTCATGGCTACACCTTC
.	TRBD1	TRBV6-5	TRBJ1-1	14	CASCPQGPITEAFF	TGTGCCAGCTGTCCACAGGGGCCAATCACTGAAGCTTTCTTT
medium-sized	TRBD1	TRBV19	TRBJ2-7	14	CASSIGQGADEQYF	TGTGCCAGTAGTATAGGCCAGGGGGCGGACGAGCAGTACTTC
.	.	TRBV9	TRBJ1-3	15	CASSVRGDSGNTIYF	TGTGCCAGCAGCGTAAGGGGGGATTCTGGAAACACCATATATTTT
few	.	TRBV12-3/TRBV12-4	TRBJ2-4	13	CASSPLAKNIQYF	TGTGCCAGCAGCCCACTAGCCAAAAACATTCAGTACTTC
.	TRBD1	TRBV19	TRBJ1-2	14	CASSTGTGLYGYTF	TGTGCCAGTAGTACCGGGACAGGGCTCTATGGCTACACCTTC
.	.	TRBV7-3	TRBJ1-6	16	CASSLGPPGLNSPLHF	TGTGCCAGCAGCTTAGGACCGCCCGGGCTGAATTCACCCCTCCACTTT
.	TRBD1	TRBV5-1	TRBJ1-5	15	CASKQGDRGNQPQHF	TGCGCCAGCAAACAGGGGGATCGGGGCAATCAGCCCCAGCATTTT
.	.	TRBV19	TRBJ2-3	13	CASSMGSGRSQYF	TGTGCCAGTAGTATGGGGTCGGGACGCTCGCAGTATTTT
.	.	TRBV3-1/TRBV3-2	TRBJ2-7	17	CASSQDRQSRGSYEQYF	TGTGCCAGCAGCCAAGATCGACAATCAAGGGGCTCCTACGAGCAGTACTTC
.	.	TRBV6-5	TRBJ2-7	13	CATGALLLYEQYF	TGTGCCACCGGGGCCCTTCTTCTCTACGAGCAGTACTTC
.	.	TRBV19	TRBJ1-1	13	CASRGYSNTEAFF	TGTGCCAGTAGAGGGTACTCAAACACTGAAGCTTTCTTT
once	.	TRBV6-2/TRBV6-3	TRBJ1-5	12	CASSTNGGPQHF	TGTGCCAGCAGTACCAATGGAGGGCCCCAGCATTTT
.	TRBD2	TRBV6-1	TRBJ2-7	16	CASSEYWGGIFDEQYF	TGTGCCAGCAGTGAATACTGGGGGGGGATTTTCGACGAGCAGTACTTC
.	.	TRBV2	TRBJ1-6	15	CASFQGPEYNSPLHF	TGTGCCAGCTTCCAGGGACCGGAGTATAATTCACCCCTCCACTTT
.	.	TRBV5-4	TRBJ1-5	14	CASSLGGVNQPQHF	TGTGCCAGCAGCTTGGGGGGAGTCAATCAGCCCCAGCATTTT
.	.	TRBV19	TRBJ2-3	16	CASSFGGHLAGDTQYF	TGTGCCAGTAGTTTCGGAGGACACCTGGCGGGAGATACGCAGTATTTT
once	.	TRBV5-1	TRBJ2-5	11	CASRWQETQYF	TGCGCCAGCCGGTGGCAAGAGACCCAGTACTTC
once	.	TRBV6-1	TRBJ1-2	13	CASSEATVYGYTF	TGTGCCAGCAGTGAAGCGACAGTTTATGGCTACACCTTC
.	TRBD1	TRBV23-1	TRBJ1-1	14	CASNGTEQNTEAFF	TGCGCCAGCAACGGGACAGAACAGAACACTGAAGCTTTCTTT
.	TRBD1	TRBV2	TRBJ2-6	18	CASSERGQGAFGANVLTF	TGTGCCAGCAGTGAACGGGGACAGGGGGCTTTTGGGGCCAACGTCCTGACTTTC
.	TRBD1	TRBV19	TRBJ1-6	16	CASSTPGQGARSPLHF	TGTGCCAGTAGTACCCCGGGACAGGGGGCCCGATCACCCCTCCACTTT
.	.	TRBV7-3	TRBJ1-1	12	CASSLTGGQATF	TGTGCCAGCAGCTTAACGGGGGGCCAGGCAACGTTT
.	.	TRBV6-6	TRBJ1-2	14	CASSYQLPSGGYTF	TGTGCCAGCAGTTACCAATTACCCTCAGGCGGCTACACCTTC
.	.	TRBV27	TRBJ1-1	16	CASSLVYDLGDTEAFF	TGTGCCAGCAGTTTAGTCTACGATCTGGGGGACACTGAAGCTTTCTTT
few	.	TRBV12-3/TRBV12-4	TRBJ2-7	13	CASSFGQGGEQYF	TGTGCCAGCAGTTTTGGGCAGGGGGGCGAGCAGTACTTC
.	.	TRBV6-1	TRBJ2-1	13	CASSEVFPHEQFF	TGTGCCAGCAGTGAAGTTTTCCCGCATGAGCAGTTCTTC
once	.	TRBV6-5	TRBJ2-3	14	CASRSGTSTDTQYF	TGTGCCAGCAGATCGGGGACGAGCACAGATACGCAGTATTTT
.	.	TRBV6-5	TRBJ2-7	15	CASSSQGWGPYEQYF	TGTGCCAGCAGTTCGCAAGGGTGGGGTCCCTACGAGCAGTACTTC
.	TRBD1	TRBV6-5	TRBJ1-2	14	CASSYRDRGYGYTF	TGTGCCAGCAGCTACCGGGACAGGGGGTATGGCTACACCTTC
once	.	TRBV6-4	TRBJ1-5	13	CASSAVSNQPQHF	TGTGCCAGCAGTGCGGTTAGCAATCAGCCCCAGCATTTT
.	.	TRBV7-9	TRBJ1-1	14	CASFVGGQNTEAFF	TGTGCCTCCTTCGTCGGGGGGCAGAACACTGAAGCTTTCTTT
.	TRBD2	TRBV5-1	TRBJ2-3	16	CASSPGLAGRTDTQYF	TGCGCCAGCAGCCCGGGACTAGCGGGGCGGACAGATACGCAGTATTTT
.	.	TRBV5-6	TRBJ2-5	14	CASSLGLQESAQYF	TGTGCCAGCAGCTTGGGGCTACAAGAGTCGGCCCAGTACTTC
.	TRBD1	TRBV11-2	TRBJ1-4	17	CASSLGDRAGVNEKLFF	TGTGCCAGCAGCTTAGGGGACAGGGCTGGGGTAAATGAAAAACTGTTTTTT
.	.	TRBV5-1	TRBJ1-5	13	CASSLNTGQPQHF	TGCGCCAGCAGCTTGAACACCGGTCAGCCCCAGCATTTT
.	.	TRBV2	TRBJ1-1	13	CASKQAADTEAFF	TGTGCCAGCAAACAGGCTGCAGACACTGAAGCTTTCTTT
.	.	TRBV6-2/TRBV6-3	TRBJ1-3	18	CASSYPPRPPFSGNTIYF	TGTGCCAGCAGTTACCCCCCTCGACCACCTTTCTCTGGAAACACCATATATTTT
.	TRBD1	TRBV7-9	TRBJ2-1	15	CASSLRDSSYNEQFF	TGTGCCAGCAGCTTAAGGGACAGCTCCTACAATGAGCAGTTCTTC
.	.	TRBV18	TRBJ1-3	14	CASSPTTAGGTIYF	TGTGCCAGCTCACCAACAACCGCCGGAGGCACCATATATTTT